This T cell receptor (beta chain) appears in the sequencing data of a study of OX40 agonist ivuxolimab in advanced cancers. Study-wide points: Antigens targeted by the expanded peripheral T cells were not determined.

The CDR3 length is 14 residues. Unmatched junction bases numbered 2, after V lost 6 bases and J lost 1 base. CDR1 is SGHRS, CDR2 YFSETQ, per germline. The method was immunoSEQ multiplex PCR; TCRdb's version includes in-frame clones alone and lacks a portion of them. This table has roughly 80,000 clones, around 90% appearing once. The table lists this clone with a few counts. Its antigen is unidentified. The rearrangement joins TRBV5-1 to TRBJ1-1; 11 bases map to TRBD1. The input for sequencing was CD4+ or CD8+ T cells sorted from blood, taken in a trial of the OX40 agonist ivuxolimab. The clonotype was recovered from an adult with an advanced solid tumor such as melanoma, head and neck, liver or kidney cancer. The CDR3 nucleotides read TGCGCCAGCAACGGACAGGGGGCGAACACTGAAGCTTTCTTT. Translating gives CASNGQGANTEAFF.